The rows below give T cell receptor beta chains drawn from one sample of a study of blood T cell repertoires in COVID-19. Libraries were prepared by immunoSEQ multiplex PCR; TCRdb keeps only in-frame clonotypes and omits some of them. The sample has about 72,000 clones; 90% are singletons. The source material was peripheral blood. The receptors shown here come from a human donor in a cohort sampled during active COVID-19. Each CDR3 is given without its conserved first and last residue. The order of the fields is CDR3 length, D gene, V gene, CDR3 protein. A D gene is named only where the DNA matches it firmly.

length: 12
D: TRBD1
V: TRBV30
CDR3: AWSGGQDNSPLH

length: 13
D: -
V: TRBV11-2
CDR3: ASSLTSVSYNEQF

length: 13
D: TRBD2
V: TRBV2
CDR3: ASSTGTSGSNEQF

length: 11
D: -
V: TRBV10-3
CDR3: AISWTKVETQY

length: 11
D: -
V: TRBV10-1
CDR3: ASSESGHYGYT

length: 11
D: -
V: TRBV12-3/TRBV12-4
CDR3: ASTTTPDGELF

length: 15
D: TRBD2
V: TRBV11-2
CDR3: ASSPPLAGNPYNEQF

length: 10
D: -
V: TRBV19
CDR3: ASSRERNTQY

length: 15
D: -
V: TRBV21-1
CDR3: ASSKQYCGRAPRTQY

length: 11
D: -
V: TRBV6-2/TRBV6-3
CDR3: ASSYQSTDTQY

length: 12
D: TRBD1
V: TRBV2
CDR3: ASSPRTGFNEQF

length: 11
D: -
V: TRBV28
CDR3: ASRGATGNTIY